These 23 T cell receptor beta chains came from one sample sequenced in a study of CD8 T cells in Susac syndrome. RNA, at about 0.45 to 1 ug, was reverse transcribed with random hexamers. TCRdb re-called the immunoSEQ multiplex PCR reads with MiXCR, one entry per CDR3 protein. This sample has 150,000 to 200,000 distinct CDR3 sequences; approximately 96% occur once, and the top ten carry over 0.12%. Sequenced input: CD4+ T cells from PBMCs. These receptors all come from a human donor in good health.

The rearrangement links TRBV12-3 or TRBV12-4 to TRBJ2-7; D perhaps matches TRBD2 (5 bases). Trimming removed 6 bases from V and 3 bases from J, with 9 bases in between. CDR3 length: 12 amino acids. CDR3 DNA sequence: TGTGCCAGCAGGCGGACTGGCTACGAGCAGTACTTC. It specifies CASRRTGYEQYF.

V is TRBV25-1 and J is TRBJ1-2, with no clear D. Germline V CDR1 and CDR2: MGHDK, SYGVNS. This CDR3 is built from 12 residues. The ends were cut back, 1 base at V and 13 bases at J, with 13 bases in the middle. In DNA form, the CDR3 reads TGTGCCAGCAGTGAATCTCCCCAATCTCCCACCTTC. The encoded protein is CASSESPQSPTF.

For the CDR3, the DNA is TGTGCCAGCAGTGATTTTGGTGCCGGGGAGCTGTTTTTT. It is translated as CASSDFGAGELFF. The V and J genes are TRBV2 and TRBJ2-2; D uncertain. Germline CDR1 reads SNHLY; CDR2 reads FYNNEI. V was clipped by 3 bases and J by 6 bases, with 8 bases between them. The CDR3 is 13 amino acids.

This chain uses TRBV30 with TRBJ2-5; D is perhaps TRBD2 (6 bases). This CDR3 has 13 residues. From germline, CDR1 is GTSNPN and CDR2 SVGIG (reference sequence). The ends were cut back, 0 bases at V and 7 bases at J, with 12 bases in the middle. DNA of the CDR3: TGTGCCTGGAGTGTCCATGCGGAGGGGACCCAGTACTTC. It specifies CAWSVHAEGTQYF.

CDR3 amino acids: CASTSRGGPYNEQFF. The CDR3 DNA sequence: TGTGCCAGCACCTCGAGGGGGGGACCATACAATGAGCAGTTCTTC. This rearrangement joins TRBV7-2 to TRBJ2-1; TRBD2 might be the D (7 bases). The CDR3 sequence is 15 residues long. V was clipped by 7 bases and J by 4 bases, with 17 bases between them. Germline V CDR1 and CDR2: SGHTA, FQGNSA.

The chain uses TRBV6-1 and TRBJ2-2; D not certain. The CDR3 runs to 16 residues. The V gene's germline CDR1 is MNHNS and CDR2 SASEGT. V dropped 5 bases and J dropped 3 bases, with 16 bases sitting between them. The CDR3 loop reads CASSRRWGGDTGELFF. The CDR3 nucleotides are TGTGCCAGCAGTAGACGTTGGGGTGGTGACACCGGGGAGCTGTTTTTT.

The chain employs TRBV20-1 and TRBJ1-2; 9 bases map to TRBD1. V was pared by 3 bases and J by 1 base, with 9 bases of the junction left unmatched. The CDR3 runs to 16 residues. The germline V gene has CDR1 DFQATT and CDR2 SNEGSKA (reference sequence). The CDR3 is CSASQGQGSHNYGYTF. CDR3 DNA sequence: TGCAGTGCTAGTCAGGGACAGGGCTCGCATAACTATGGCTACACCTTC.

The table lists this clonotype with a count of one. This CDR3 is CASSQEGPVETQYF. CDR3 sequence (DNA): TGCGCCAGCAGCCAAGAGGGGCCGGTCGAGACGCAGTATTTT. The gene calls are TRBV4-3 and TRBJ2-3; D is perhaps TRBD1 (5 bases). The V and J ends lost 0 bases and 9 bases respectively, with 13 bases between them. The CDR3 spans 14 residues. Germline loops: CDR1 LGHNA, CDR2 YSLEER.

The chain joins TRBV29-1 to TRBJ2-1, with 11 bases fitting TRBD2. CDR1 is SQVTM and CDR2 is ANQGSEA in the germline V gene. V lost 2 bases to trimming and J lost 7 bases; unmatched junction nucleotides: 13. CDR3 length: 17 amino acids. The CDR3 here is CSVELAGGSGPLNEQFF. In nucleotides, the CDR3 is TGCAGCGTTGAACTAGCGGGGGGATCGGGCCCCCTAAATGAGCAGTTCTTC.

The J gene is TRBJ1-2, the V gene TRBV5-1; D ambiguous. CDR1 is SGHRS and CDR2 is YFSETQ in the germline V gene. V lost 5 bases to trimming and J lost 0 bases, with 14 bases between them. This CDR3 is 15 amino acids long. The CDR3, as DNA: TGCGCCAGCAGTCCTGTGCCCTCCACTAACTATGGCTACACCTTC. This encodes CASSPVPSTNYGYTF.

This sequence joins TRBV6-5 and TRBJ2-4; 7 bases agree with TRBD1. The CDR3 is made up of 15 amino acids. Looked up from germline, CDR1 is MNHEY and CDR2 is SVGAGI. The V and J ends lost 4 bases and 8 bases, in that order; junction bases with no gene match: 11. In DNA, the CDR3 is TGTGCCAGCAGTTCCAGGACAGGCCCTCCTCACATTCAGTACTTC. Translating it yields CASSSRTGPPHIQYF.

J is TRBJ2-7 and V is TRBV3-1; 7 nucleotides match TRBD1. In germline, CDR1 is LGHDT, CDR2 YNNKEL (reference sequence). V lost 4 bases, J lost 4 bases, and 10 bases stayed unmatched. There are 15 residues in the CDR3. DNA of the CDR3: TGTGCCAGCAGCCTTCATACAGGGGACGTTTACGAGCAGTACTTC. Its protein is CASSLHTGDVYEQYF.

V gene TRBV10-3 combines with J gene TRBJ2-1; 10 bases are shared with TRBD1. The CDR3 is made up of 14 amino acids. Per the germline V gene, CDR1 is ENHRY and CDR2 is SYGVKD. Germline trimming cut 6 bases from V and 7 bases from J; bases unmatched to any gene: 6. This CDR3 reads CAIRRTGGMNEQFF. DNA for the CDR3: TGTGCCATCAGGAGGACAGGGGGTATGAATGAGCAGTTCTTC.

V gene TRBV25-1 combines with J gene TRBJ2-1, with unresolved D. The germline gives CDR1 MGHDK, CDR2 SYGVNS. Trimming removed 3 bases at V and 4 bases at J, with 13 bases between. This CDR3 spans 15 amino acids. CDR3 in DNA: TGTGCCAGCAGTGACCCCTCTCTACCTTACAATGAGCAGTTCTTC. It is translated as CASSDPSLPYNEQFF.

The chain couples TRBV7-3 to TRBJ2-1; possibly TRBD1 for D (5 bases). The V end was cut by 3 bases, the J end by 9 bases, with 15 bases between. The CDR3 has 14 amino acids. CDR1 is SGHTA, CDR2 FQGTGA, per germline. The CDR3 nucleotides read TGTGCCAGCAGCTTCAAGGGCCAGGGTTTTGAGCAGTTCTTC. Translation gives CASSFKGQGFEQFF.

This sequence joins TRBV7-2 and TRBJ2-7; maybe TRBD2 (6 bases). Germline lookup yields CDR1 SGHTA and CDR2 FQGNSA. This CDR3 contains 13 residues. Trimming removed 3 bases from V and 3 bases from J, with 9 bases in between. Written as DNA, the CDR3 is TGTGCCAGCAGCTTGGGACTTCTCTACGAGCAGTACTTC. This sequence encodes CASSLGLLYEQYF.

The genes are TRBV29-1 and TRBJ2-5; tentative D call: TRBD2 (6 bases). Germline CDR1 reads SQVTM; CDR2 reads ANQGSEA. The CDR3 totals 13 residues. V lost 3 bases to trimming and J lost 10 bases, with 18 bases between them. The CDR3 loop is CSVEIGHYGSQYF. The CDR3, as DNA: TGCAGCGTTGAGATCGGCCATTACGGGAGCCAGTACTTC. Using reference TRBV29-1 and TRBJ2-5 for the parts outside the CDR3, the full variable domain is SAVISQKPSRDICQRGTSLTIQCQVDSQVTMMFWYRQQPGQSLTLIATANQGSEATYESGFVIDKFPISRPNLTFSTLTVSNMSPEDSSIYLCSVEIGHYGSQYFGPGTRLLVL.

The chain couples TRBV30 to TRBJ1-2; TRBD1 might be the D (6 bases). V lost 7 bases, J lost 8 bases, and 14 bases lay in between. The CDR3 length is 11 residues. CDR1 is GTSNPN, CDR2 SVGIG, per germline (reference sequence). The CDR3 nucleotides are TGTGCCTACCGACAGGAGGGCGGCTACACCTTC. Encoded protein: CAYRQEGGYTF.

V is TRBV20-1 and J is TRBJ1-6; D is unclear. The germline gives CDR1 DFQATT, CDR2 SNEGSKA (reference sequence). This CDR3 is 13 amino acids long. Deletions cut 0 bases from V and 7 bases from J, with 7 bases between. This CDR3 is CSARDPENSPLHF. For the CDR3, the DNA is TGCAGTGCTAGAGATCCGGAGAATTCACCCCTCCACTTT.

The rearrangement links TRBV30 to TRBJ1-1; D uncertain. Germline CDR1 and CDR2: GTSNPN and SVGIG (reference sequence). This CDR3 comprises 12 residues. The V and J ends lost 0 bases and 8 bases respectively, with 10 bases between them. The CDR3 sequence: CAWSVMGGEAFF. As DNA, the CDR3 is TGTGCCTGGAGTGTAATGGGCGGAGAAGCTTTCTTT.

The chain links TRBV7-8 to TRBJ2-3; perhaps TRBD2 as D (5 bases). CDR1 and CDR2 (germline): SGHVS, FQNEAQ. The CDR3 totals 13 residues. Between the trimmed V and J ends, which lost 5 bases and 4 bases, there was a span of 10 bases. CDR3 nucleotides: TGTGCCAGCAGCCTCGGACTCCCAGATACGCAGTATTTT. Translated, it gives CASSLGLPDTQYF.

The rearrangement joins TRBV15 to TRBJ2-7; D possibly corresponds to TRBD1 (5 bases). Germline CDR1 LNHNV, CDR2 YYDKDF (reference sequence). Trimming stripped 0 bases from V and 1 base from J, with 7 bases between. The CDR3 extends over 14 amino acids. DNA for the CDR3: TGTGCCACCAGCAGAGATCCAGGGTCCTACGAGCAGTACTTC. Its translation is CATSRDPGSYEQYF.

The chain uses TRBV4-3 and TRBJ2-7; 13 bases align to TRBD2. The germline gives CDR1 LGHNA, CDR2 YSLEER. V lost 4 bases, J lost 2 bases, and 2 bases stayed unmatched. The CDR3 is 15 residues long. The CDR3 DNA is TGCGCCAGCAGCCGAACTAGCGGGGGGGCCTACGAGCAGTACTTC. Translation gives CASSRTSGGAYEQYF.